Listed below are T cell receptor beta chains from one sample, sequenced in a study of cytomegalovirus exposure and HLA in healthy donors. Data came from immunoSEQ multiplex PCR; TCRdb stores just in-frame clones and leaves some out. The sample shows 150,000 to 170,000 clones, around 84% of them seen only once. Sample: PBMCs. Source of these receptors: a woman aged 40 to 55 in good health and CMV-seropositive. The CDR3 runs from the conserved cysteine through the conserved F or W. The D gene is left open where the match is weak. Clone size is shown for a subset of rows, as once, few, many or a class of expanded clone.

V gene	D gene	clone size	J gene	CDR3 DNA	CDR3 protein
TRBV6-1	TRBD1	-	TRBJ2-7	TGTGCCAGCAGTGAAGGGGGACAGATCTACGAGCAGTACTTC	CASSEGGQIYEQYF
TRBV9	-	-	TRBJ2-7	TGTGCCAGCAGCGCCTCAGGCTACTCCTACGAGCAGTACTTC	CASSASGYSYEQYF
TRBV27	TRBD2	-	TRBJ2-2	TGTGCCAGCAGTCCCCCCTGGGGACTAGCGGGAGGCCCCACCGGGGAGCTGTTTTTT	CASSPPWGLAGGPTGELFF
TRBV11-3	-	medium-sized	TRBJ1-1	TGTGCCAGCAGCTTGATGGCCGGGACTGAAGCTTTCTTT	CASSLMAGTEAFF
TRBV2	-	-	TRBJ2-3	TGTGCCAGCAGTGGACTAGTTACTAGCACAGATACGCAGTATTTT	CASSGLVTSTDTQYF
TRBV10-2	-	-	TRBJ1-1	TGCGCCAGCAGGAATTTGGGGGCGCCGGACACTGAAGCTTTCTTT	CASRNLGAPDTEAFF
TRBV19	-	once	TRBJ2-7	TGTGCCAGTAGTATAGCCAGGGGCAAATCCTACGAGCAGTACTTC	CASSIARGKSYEQYF
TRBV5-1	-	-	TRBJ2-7	TGCGCCAGCAGCGCCGCGTGGGCTTACGAGCAGTACTTC	CASSAAWAYEQYF
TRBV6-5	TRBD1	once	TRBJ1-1	TGTGCCAGCAGTTCCGGGACAGGGGTTGCTTTCTTT	CASSSGTGVAFF
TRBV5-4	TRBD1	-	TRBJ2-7	TGTGCCAGCAGCTTCGGGACAGGGGGCCCAAATCTATACGAGCAGTACTTC	CASSFGTGGPNLYEQYF
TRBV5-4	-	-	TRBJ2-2	TGTGCCAGCAGCTTGGATGGGGGCGGCACCGGGGAGCTGTTTTTT	CASSLDGGGTGELFF
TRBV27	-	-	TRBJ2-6	TGTGCCAGCAGTCCTAAGTACTCTGGGGCCAACGTCCTGACTTTC	CASSPKYSGANVLTF
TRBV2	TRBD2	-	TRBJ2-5	TGTGCCAGCAGTGCCCCGACTAGCGGGGTTATGGGGACCCAGTACTTC	CASSAPTSGVMGTQYF
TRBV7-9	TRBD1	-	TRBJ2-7	TGTGCCAGCAGCTTAGGTTACGGTGACAGGGGGGACGAGCAGTACTTC	CASSLGYGDRGDEQYF
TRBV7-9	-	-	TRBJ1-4	TGTGCCAGCAGCTTAGGAGGGACATCTAATGAAAAACTGTTTTTT	CASSLGGTSNEKLFF
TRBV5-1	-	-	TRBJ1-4	TGCGCCAGCCATGAGGCAGTCAATGAAAAACTGTTTTTT	CASHEAVNEKLFF
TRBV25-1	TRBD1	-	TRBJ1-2	TGTGCCAGCAGCCGGGACAGCGTTGATGGCTACACCTTC	CASSRDSVDGYTF
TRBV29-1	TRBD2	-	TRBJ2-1	TGCAGCGTACCTGGTGGGGGACTAGCGGGGTACAATGAGCAGTTCTTC	CSVPGGGLAGYNEQFF
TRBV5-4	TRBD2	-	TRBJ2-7	TGTGCCAGCAGCCCGGGAGGTCGGCTTTACGAGCAGTACTTC	CASSPGGRLYEQYF
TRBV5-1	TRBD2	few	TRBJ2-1	TGCGCCAGCAGAACCAGACTAGCCCCTAACAATGAGCAGTTCTTC	CASRTRLAPNNEQFF
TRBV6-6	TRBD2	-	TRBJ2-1	TGTGCCAGCAGTTACCGGACTAGCGGGAGGGATGAGCAGTTCTTC	CASSYRTSGRDEQFF
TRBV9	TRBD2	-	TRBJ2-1	TGTGCCAGCAGCGTAGGGTTTGGCGGGAGGAGCCATGAGCAGTTCTTC	CASSVGFGGRSHEQFF
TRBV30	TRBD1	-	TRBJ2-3	TGTGCCTGGAGTGTAGGGGGCGGGCTAAGCACAGATACGCAGTATTTT	CAWSVGGGLSTDTQYF
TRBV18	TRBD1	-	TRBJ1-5	TGTGCCAGCTCACTTCAGGGGGCAAATCAGCCCCAGCATTTT	CASSLQGANQPQHF
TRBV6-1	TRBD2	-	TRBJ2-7	TGTGCCAGCAGGGAGACTAGCGGGAGGGCCGAGCAGTACTTC	CASRETSGRAEQYF
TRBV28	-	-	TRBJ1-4	TGTGCCAGCAGTCCCACCATCCCAGGGGCTAATGAAAAACTGTTTTTT	CASSPTIPGANEKLFF
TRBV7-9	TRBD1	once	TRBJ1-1	TGTGCCAGCAGCCCGATCGGACAGGGTCTTCGTTCCACTGAAGCTTTCTTT	CASSPIGQGLRSTEAFF
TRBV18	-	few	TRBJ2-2	TGTGCCAGCTCACCACGGTTGGAGGCCGGGGAGCTGTTTTTT	CASSPRLEAGELFF
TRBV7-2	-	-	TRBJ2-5	TGTGCCAGCAGCGCCGGGGAGACCCAGTACTTC	CASSAGETQYF
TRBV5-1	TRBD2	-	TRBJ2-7	TGCGCCAGCAGCTCGGGACTAGCGGGAATCTACGAGCAGTACTTC	CASSSGLAGIYEQYF
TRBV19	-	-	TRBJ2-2	TGTGCCAGTAGAAAGCGCGAGTGGCAGGGGACCGGGGAGCTGTTTTTT	CASRKREWQGTGELFF
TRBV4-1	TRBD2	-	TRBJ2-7	TGCGCCAGCAGCCGAGACATAGCGGGACCCTACGAGCAGTACTTC	CASSRDIAGPYEQYF
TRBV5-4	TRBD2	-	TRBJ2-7	TGTGCCAGCAGCTTGGAGGTGCGGGGGAGCTCCTACGAGCAGTACTTC	CASSLEVRGSSYEQYF
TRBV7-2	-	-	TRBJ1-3	TGTGCCAGCAGCTACTCAGACAGCGTTGGAAACACCATATATTTT	CASSYSDSVGNTIYF
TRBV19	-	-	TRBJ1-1	TGTGCCAGTAGTATGCGGAACCTACAGGACAAGCTCGTATCTGGGAACACTGAAGCTTTCTTT	CASSMRNLQDKLVSGNTEAFF
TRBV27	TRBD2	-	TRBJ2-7	TGTGCCAGCAGTTTTGCTCCGCATATAGCGGGAGTCGTTGAGCAGTACTTC	CASSFAPHIAGVVEQYF
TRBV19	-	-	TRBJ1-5	TGTGCCAGTAGTCCGAGCTCTGGGGGCAGCAATCAGCCCCAGCATTTT	CASSPSSGGSNQPQHF
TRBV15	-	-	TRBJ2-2	TGTGCCACCAGCAGAGACCACGGCACCGGGGAGCTGTTTTTT	CATSRDHGTGELFF
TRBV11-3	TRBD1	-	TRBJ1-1	TGTGCCAGCAGCTCCGGGACAGGGTTGAATGAAGCTTTCTTT	CASSSGTGLNEAFF
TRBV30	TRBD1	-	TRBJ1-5	TGTGCCTGGGGGACAGGCAATCAGCCCCAGCATTTT	CAWGTGNQPQHF
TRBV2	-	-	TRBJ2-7	TGTGCCAGCGAAGAGACAGACTCCTACGAGCAGTACTTC	CASEETDSYEQYF
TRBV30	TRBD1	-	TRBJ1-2	TGTGCCTGGAGTGGGACAGGGGACTATGGCTACACCTTC	CAWSGTGDYGYTF
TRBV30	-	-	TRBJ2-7	TGTGCCTGGAGTGTACTAGCCTACGAGCAGTACTTC	CAWSVLAYEQYF
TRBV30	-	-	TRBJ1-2	TGTGCCTGGAGTGTAAATTTGGGGGGAAACTATGGCTACACCTTC	CAWSVNLGGNYGYTF
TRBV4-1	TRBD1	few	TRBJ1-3	TGCGCCAGCAGCCAAGTACAGGGGGCAGGAAACACCATATATTTT	CASSQVQGAGNTIYF
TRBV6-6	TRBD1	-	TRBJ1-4	TGTGCCAGCAGTTACTGGACAGGGATGGGTGAAAAACTGTTTTTT	CASSYWTGMGEKLFF
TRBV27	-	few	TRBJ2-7	TGTGCCAGCAGTCCTCGCAGTAACTACGAGCAGTACTTC	CASSPRSNYEQYF
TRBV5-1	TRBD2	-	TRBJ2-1	TGCGCCAGCAGCTTGGAGGGCGGGAGGGTTTACAATGAGCAGTTCTTC	CASSLEGGRVYNEQFF